This T cell receptor (beta chain) originates from a study of identical twins. Each CDR3 protein is one row after TCRdb ran MiXCR on the 5' RACE reads. There are some 300,000 distinct CDR3 sequences in the sample; 9% to 15% occur only once, and about 7% lies in the top ten. This CDR3 region has 14 residues. Germline CDR1 and CDR2: SGHAT and FQNNGV. V lost 2 bases to trimming and J lost 8 bases, with 13 bases between them. Healthy Caucasians provided all donations. These data were likewise used in another study, on yellow fever vaccine responses in identical twins.

Sequenced sample: CD8+ T cells sorted from blood. The receptor's source is a woman under 30 in good health. The genes are TRBV11-2 and TRBJ2-1, with a possible D match to TRBD1 (6 bases). CDR3 in amino acids: CASSLRTARDEQFF. Written as DNA, the CDR3 is TGTGCCAGCAGCTTACGGACAGCCCGTGATGAGCAGTTCTTC.